These T cell receptor beta chains were read from a single sample in a study of PD-1 blockade in classical Hodgkin lymphoma. Profiled with immunoSEQ multiplex PCR; TCRdb holds only in-frame clones, not every one. The repertoire holds fewer than 4,000 clones, with around two thirds as singletons. This specimen consisted of CD8+ T cells from blood, obtained before the fourth cycle of nivolumab. The receptor source for this set is a human donor with classical Hodgkin lymphoma. Each CDR3 is given with its conserved first and last residue. Fields, in order: D gene, J gene, V gene, clone size, CDR3 protein, CDR3 DNA. D genes are given only for firm matches. Some rows have no size entry. The others give once, few or many, or a class for an expanded clone.

D gene: -
J gene: TRBJ1-1
V gene: TRBV7-9
clone size: -
CDR3 protein: CASSSRGGEAFF
CDR3 DNA: TGTGCCAGCAGCTCTCGGGGAGGGGAAGCTTTCTTT

D gene: -
J gene: TRBJ2-2
V gene: TRBV7-8
clone size: -
CDR3 protein: CALKVANTGELFF
CDR3 DNA: TGTGCCCTCAAGGTAGCGAACACCGGGGAGCTGTTTTTT

D gene: -
J gene: TRBJ2-1
V gene: TRBV18
clone size: -
CDR3 protein: CASSPKWAGTSSYNEQFF
CDR3 DNA: TGTGCCAGCTCACCAAAATGGGCGGGGACGAGCTCCTACAATGAGCAGTTCTTC

D gene: TRBD1
J gene: TRBJ2-7
V gene: TRBV2
clone size: -
CDR3 protein: CASSEGQGVYYEQYF
CDR3 DNA: TGTGCCAGCAGTGAAGGCCAGGGGGTGTACTACGAGCAGTACTTC

D gene: -
J gene: TRBJ2-6
V gene: TRBV5-1
clone size: -
CDR3 protein: CASSLWGSGANVLTF
CDR3 DNA: TGCGCCAGCAGCTTGTGGGGATCTGGGGCCAACGTCCTGACTTTC

D gene: -
J gene: TRBJ1-3
V gene: TRBV2
clone size: -
CDR3 protein: CASTDGSSGNTIYF
CDR3 DNA: TGTGCCAGCACTGACGGATCCTCTGGAAACACCATATATTTT

D gene: TRBD1
J gene: TRBJ2-7
V gene: TRBV5-6
clone size: -
CDR3 protein: CASSLSGGNFEQYF
CDR3 DNA: TGTGCCAGCAGCTTGTCAGGGGGCAATTTCGAGCAGTACTTC

D gene: TRBD1
J gene: TRBJ2-5
V gene: TRBV7-8
clone size: -
CDR3 protein: CASSLATRGLFQGETQYF
CDR3 DNA: TGTGCCAGCAGCTTAGCTACGAGGGGGCTATTCCAAGGGGAGACCCAGTACTTC

D gene: -
J gene: TRBJ1-1
V gene: TRBV19
clone size: -
CDR3 protein: CASSIDLSGLATEAFF
CDR3 DNA: TGTGCCAGTAGTATAGATCTTTCGGGCCTAGCAACTGAAGCTTTCTTT

D gene: -
J gene: TRBJ2-7
V gene: TRBV4-3
clone size: -
CDR3 protein: CASSQLREYEQYF
CDR3 DNA: TGCGCCAGCAGCCAGCTCAGGGAGTACGAGCAGTACTTC

D gene: -
J gene: TRBJ1-1
V gene: TRBV4-3
clone size: few
CDR3 protein: CASSQDLEVMNTEAFF
CDR3 DNA: TGCGCCAGCAGCCAAGATTTAGAGGTGATGAACACTGAAGCTTTCTTT

D gene: TRBD2
J gene: TRBJ2-5
V gene: TRBV7-9
clone size: few
CDR3 protein: CASSPSSGSGETQYF
CDR3 DNA: TGTGCCAGCAGCCCAAGTAGCGGGAGTGGCGAGACCCAGTACTTC

D gene: -
J gene: TRBJ2-7
V gene: TRBV7-6
clone size: -
CDR3 protein: CASSLGPGWTYEQYF
CDR3 DNA: TGTGCCAGCAGCTTAGGGCCAGGGTGGACCTACGAGCAGTACTTC

D gene: -
J gene: TRBJ2-1
V gene: TRBV5-4
clone size: few
CDR3 protein: CASSPLGDNEQFF
CDR3 DNA: TGTGCCAGCAGCCCCCTAGGGGACAATGAGCAGTTCTTC

D gene: -
J gene: TRBJ2-7
V gene: TRBV19
clone size: -
CDR3 protein: CASSAHMGLNYEQYF
CDR3 DNA: TGTGCCAGTAGCGCCCATATGGGACTGAATTACGAGCAGTACTTC

D gene: TRBD1
J gene: TRBJ2-7
V gene: TRBV19
clone size: few
CDR3 protein: CASIFRSGQSYEQYF
CDR3 DNA: TGTGCCAGTATATTTCGGTCGGGACAGAGCTACGAGCAGTACTTC

D gene: -
J gene: TRBJ2-5
V gene: TRBV28
clone size: -
CDR3 protein: CASSLRAITQETQYF
CDR3 DNA: TGTGCCAGCAGTTTAAGGGCCATAACACAAGAGACCCAGTACTTC

D gene: -
J gene: TRBJ2-2
V gene: TRBV6-6
clone size: -
CDR3 protein: CASSWVLNTGELFF
CDR3 DNA: TGTGCCAGCAGTTGGGTTCTGAACACCGGGGAGCTGTTTTTT

D gene: -
J gene: TRBJ1-5
V gene: TRBV19
clone size: -
CDR3 protein: CAGPPGGQVCSQPQHF
CDR3 DNA: TGTGCCGGACCACCCGGTGGGCAGGTTTGCAGTCAGCCCCAGCATTTT

D gene: TRBD1
J gene: TRBJ2-1
V gene: TRBV7-9
clone size: -
CDR3 protein: CASSFSGGWDNEQFF
CDR3 DNA: TGTGCCAGCAGCTTCTCAGGGGGCTGGGACAATGAGCAGTTCTTC

D gene: -
J gene: TRBJ1-1
V gene: TRBV29-1
clone size: few
CDR3 protein: CSVSGRSNTEAFF
CDR3 DNA: TGCAGCGTTTCGGGACGGTCGAACACTGAAGCTTTCTTT

D gene: -
J gene: TRBJ1-2
V gene: TRBV13
clone size: -
CDR3 protein: CASSPTPGLGYGYTF
CDR3 DNA: TGTGCCAGCAGCCCCACACCGGGACTTGGGTATGGCTACACCTTC

D gene: -
J gene: TRBJ2-1
V gene: TRBV7-9
clone size: -
CDR3 protein: CASSSLGVSGYNEQFF
CDR3 DNA: TGTGCCAGCAGCTCCCTAGGGGTTAGCGGATACAATGAGCAGTTCTTC